This TCR beta chain was sequenced for a study of somatic mutations in cytotoxic T cells in rheumatoid arthritis (dated by TCRdb to about 2017). Turning to the overall study: Right after diagnosis and prior to the start of any treatment, more than 25 ml EDTA of peripheral blood was drawn from patients. Some T-cell populations stained with V beta antibodies were sorted by flow on a FACSAria II or Sony SH800 to nearly 100% purity, with sorted V beta1+ cells additionally subjected to TCRB sequencing. The study asked whether expanded CD8+ T-cell clones in newly diagnosed, untreated rheumatoid arthritis carry somatic mutations, and used TCRB deep sequencing to characterize clonality. For 55 to 70 rheumatoid arthritis patients and more than 15 healthy controls, TCRB deep sequencing was carried out. The median ages of the patient and control groups were essentially identical.

Flow cytometry confirmed the purity of CD4+ and CD8+ cells that had been isolated by positive magnetic bead selection on an AutoMACS. A TCR V beta antibody panel was used in flow cytometry to screen first for clonal expansions, which were then characterized by TCRB deep sequencing of sorted CD8+ fractions. Peripheral blood mononuclear cells were isolated by Ficoll-Paque PLUS density gradient separation. DNA was extracted from CD4-enriched, CD8-enriched or PBMC samples with Nucleospin Tissue or Tissue XS kits and quantified with a Qubit 2.0 fluorometer. Comment on this clone: Its antigen has not been determined. Per-base qualities were not stored, and no clone one base away is much larger.

What the work shows at the level of the full study, not this receptor alone: It was unknown which antigens the expanded CD8+ clones targeted, and their absence from virus-specific databases did not exclude viral specificity. CD8+ clonality increased with age in patients (Spearman r ≈ 0.5) but not in healthy controls. There was no significant difference in CD8+ T-cell clonality between rheumatoid arthritis patients and age-matched healthy controls. In about an eighth of the roughly 65 patients, more than 20% of CD8+ cells belonged to the largest CD8+ clone, while several identical CD8+ TCRB sequences were shared between blood and synovial fluid. The finding that TRBV07 was slightly underrepresented in patients was left unadjusted for multiple comparisons.

The CDR3 spans 14 residues, from the cysteine through the phenylalanine. The DNA shown is the 42-base CDR3, in frame from base 1. In the germline V gene, CDR1 corresponds to MDHEN and CDR2 to SYDVKM. Ends trimmed: V by 4 bases, J by 5 bases; bases unmatched to a gene: 2. The immunoSEQ assay was applied to genomic DNA for TCRB CDR3 sequencing. The authors processed their data as follows. When patient CD8+ clones exceeding 1% were checked against published virus-specific TCRB sequences, only a few matched. Analyses were restricted to productive TCRB rearrangements. A clone was defined by a unique TCRB CDR3 sequence, and clonality was computed as a productive clonality index based on Shannon entropy. Repertoire overlap between two samples was calculated from the template counts of each clone relative to total templates per sample. V-gene usage from TCRB sequencing and V-gene usage measured by flow cytometry were correlated (Spearman r of under 0.7). The table comes from immuneACCESS by way of TCRdb, which keeps in-frame sequences with V and J called. Part of the clones is missing from these tables; in studies checked, under half for an unresolved V gene and the rest for unknown reasons. V, J and clone size derive from that table, while D and trimming were established from the DNA sequence. This sample is represented by around 11,000 clones; 70% to 75% of them were singletons. The ten largest account for approximately 35% of the sample.

Sequenced material: CD8+ T cells sorted from blood. The chain is assembled from TRBV28 and TRBJ1-5, and TRBD1 aligns with 10 junction nucleotides. The clonotype originates from an adult with rheumatoid arthritis. The CDR3 corresponds to CASSWDRGHQPQHF. The bases are TGTGCCAGCAGTTGGGACAGGGGTCATCAGCCCCAGCATTTT.